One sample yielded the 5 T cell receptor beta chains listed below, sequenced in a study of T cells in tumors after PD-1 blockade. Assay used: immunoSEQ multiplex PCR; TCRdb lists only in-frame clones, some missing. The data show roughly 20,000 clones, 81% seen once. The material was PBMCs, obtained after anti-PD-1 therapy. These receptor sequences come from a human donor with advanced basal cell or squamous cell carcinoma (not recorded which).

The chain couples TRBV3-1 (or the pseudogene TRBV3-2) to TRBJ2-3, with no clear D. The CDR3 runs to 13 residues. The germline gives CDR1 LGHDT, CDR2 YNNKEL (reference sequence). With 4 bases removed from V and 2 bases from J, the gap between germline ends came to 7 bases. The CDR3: CASSRTYTDTQYF. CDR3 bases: TGTGCCAGCAGCCGAACCTACACAGATACGCAGTATTTT.

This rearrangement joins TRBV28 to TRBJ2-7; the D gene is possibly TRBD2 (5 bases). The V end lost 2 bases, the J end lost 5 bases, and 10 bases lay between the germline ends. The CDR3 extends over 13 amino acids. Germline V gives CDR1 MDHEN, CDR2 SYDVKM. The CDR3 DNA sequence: TGTGCCAGCAGTTTAACGGGATGGGACGAGCAGTACTTC. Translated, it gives CASSLTGWDEQYF.

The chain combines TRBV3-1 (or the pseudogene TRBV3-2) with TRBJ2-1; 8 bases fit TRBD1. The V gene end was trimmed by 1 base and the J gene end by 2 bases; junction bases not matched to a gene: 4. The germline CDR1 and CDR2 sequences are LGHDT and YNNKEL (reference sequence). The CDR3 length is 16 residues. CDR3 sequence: CASSQGATGAYNEQFF. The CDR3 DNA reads TGTGCCAGCAGCCAAGGCGCGACAGGGGCCTACAATGAGCAGTTCTTC.

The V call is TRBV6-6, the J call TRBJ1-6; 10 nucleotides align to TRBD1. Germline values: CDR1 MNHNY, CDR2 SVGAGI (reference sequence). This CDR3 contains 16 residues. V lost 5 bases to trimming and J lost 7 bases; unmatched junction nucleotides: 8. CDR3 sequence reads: CASSHRAGQGNSPLHF. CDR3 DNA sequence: TGTGCCAGCAGTCACAGGGCGGGACAGGGGAATTCACCCCTCCACTTT.

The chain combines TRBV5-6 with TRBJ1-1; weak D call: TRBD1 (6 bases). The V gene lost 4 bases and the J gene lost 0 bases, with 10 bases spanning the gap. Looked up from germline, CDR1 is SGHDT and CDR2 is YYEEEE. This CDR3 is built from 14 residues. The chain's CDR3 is CASSTDRLNTEAFF. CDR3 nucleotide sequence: TGTGCCAGCAGCACAGACAGGTTGAACACTGAAGCTTTCTTT.